The clone carrying this TCR beta chain has more than one count but fewer than ten. Its cognate antigen is unknown. V dropped 5 bases and J dropped 2 bases, with 15 bases sitting between them. Germline V gene sequence: CDR1 DFQATT, CDR2 SNEGSKA (reference sequence). This CDR3 contains 14 residues. These data are taken from a study of blood T cells in healthy people across ages. Study-wide results and caveats: Expanded clonotype changes were possibly confounded by unknown donor CMV status.

Each donor was a healthy Caucasian individual from Russia, aged about 6 to 95. Then a second PCR, running about 6 to 12 cycles, was carried out with a sample-barcoded 5' primer and a J-beta primer mix. Every sample gave at least 2.5 million paired-end reads containing CDR3. TCRdb reprocessed the 5' RACE reads via MiXCR and lists one record per CDR3 protein. The sample carries approximately 600,000 distinct CDR3 sequences, roughly 53% recorded once. This chain links TRBV20-1 with TRBJ1-2, with D possibly being TRBD1 (6 bases). This clonotype was obtained from a man between 60 and 75 years old in good health. The source material was blood. The CDR3 coding sequence is TGCAGTGCTCAACTGGGGACAAAGAACTATGGCTACACCTTC. Its translation is CSAQLGTKNYGYTF.